The rows below give T cell receptor beta chains drawn from one sample of a study of cytomegalovirus exposure and HLA in healthy donors. The data were produced by immunoSEQ multiplex PCR, yet TCRdb's version contains in-frame clones alone and is incomplete. The table shows 200,000 to 250,000 clones, with about 77% occurring only once. Source material: PBMCs. The origin of the receptors is a woman in her thirties in good health and CMV-seronegative. Each CDR3 is given with its conserved first and last residue.

V	J	CDR3
TRBV9	TRBJ2-7	CASSVDGTPYEQYF
TRBV19	TRBJ2-3	CATGGGLLSTDTQYF
TRBV6-5	TRBJ1-5	CASSGTGGQPQHF
TRBV9	TRBJ1-6	CASSEQGWDSPLHF
TRBV9	TRBJ2-5	CASSALQGIGQETQYF
TRBV11-2	TRBJ1-4	CASSLGTGRIEKLFF
TRBV11-2	TRBJ2-1	CASSVPSGSSEQFF
TRBV7-3	TRBJ2-3	CASSLVSADTQYF
TRBV5-6	TRBJ2-3	CASSLDHAADTQYF
TRBV29-1	TRBJ2-7	CSVDGDEQYF
TRBV21-1	TRBJ1-2	CASSKAQGQGAGGYGYTF
TRBV16	TRBJ1-1	CASSQGRNTEAFF
TRBV15	TRBJ1-3	CATSNLFTGTASGNTIYF
TRBV4-1	TRBJ1-2	CASSQEGRGGYGYTF
TRBV7-9	TRBJ2-5	CASSAPGGEETQYF
TRBV11-2	TRBJ1-5	CASSLVGADQPQHF
TRBV4-2	TRBJ2-7	CASSQEEAGRGYEQYF
TRBV6-5	TRBJ1-5	CASSLRQEVNQPQHF
TRBV7-9	TRBJ2-7	CASSRTPGTSGSSYEQYF
TRBV7-9	TRBJ2-5	CASSPGTSGETQYF
TRBV5-6	TRBJ2-3	CASSSPDSGPSTDTQYF
TRBV15	TRBJ1-2	CATSRVSMGDSYGYTF
TRBV7-9	TRBJ1-2	CASSLDLSGYTF
TRBV15	TRBJ1-6	CATSRDPGKDSPLHF
TRBV6-4	TRBJ1-1	CASSPGQAYTEAFF
TRBV2	TRBJ2-4	CASSEGQGRHIQYF
TRBV27	TRBJ2-4	CASSFSGTGGYGDIQYF
TRBV6-1	TRBJ2-7	CASSVTSEYEQYF
TRBV6-6	TRBJ2-7	CASSEDRRQYF
TRBV18	TRBJ1-5	CASSPDRANQPQHF
TRBV4-2	TRBJ1-1	CASSQDYRVEAFF
TRBV29-1	TRBJ1-1	CSVPWAAGGEGTEAFF
TRBV6-4	TRBJ1-2	CASSPGQAMGYTF
TRBV5-6	TRBJ2-1	CASSLAPYLADYSYNEQFF
TRBV30	TRBJ1-2	CAWSGQGKGYGYTF
TRBV14	TRBJ2-1	CASSQDQGRGGLNEQFF
TRBV10-2	TRBJ1-5	CASSKDRGDQPQHF
TRBV7-3	TRBJ1-2	CASALGPASPGYTF
TRBV27	TRBJ1-1	CASSLGGRPNTEAFF
TRBV10-2	TRBJ1-2	CASSDGAGALGVYTF
TRBV11-2	TRBJ2-7	CASSPGTGPPYEQYF
TRBV5-1	TRBJ2-5	CASSSGTSGSGETQYF